This T cell receptor beta chain originates from a study of technical replicates of blood from a handful of donors. Clones were read by immunoSEQ multiplex PCR, and TCRdb kept only the in-frame ones, dropping some. The table has about 89,000 clones, roughly 93% seen once; the top ten hold more than 0.2%. CDR1 LGHNT and CDR2 FRNRAP come from the germline V gene. Germline trimming cut 3 bases from V and 9 bases from J; bases unmatched to any gene: 7. The CDR3 runs to 15 residues. This sequence joins TRBV12-5 and TRBJ1-5; 11 bases line up with TRBD1. Sequencing input: T cells isolated from PBMCs. The TCR was taken from a human donor in good health. The CDR3 loop is CASGLARTGGPPQHF. CDR3 DNA: TGTGCTAGTGGTTTAGCAAGGACAGGGGGCCCGCCCCAGCATTTT.